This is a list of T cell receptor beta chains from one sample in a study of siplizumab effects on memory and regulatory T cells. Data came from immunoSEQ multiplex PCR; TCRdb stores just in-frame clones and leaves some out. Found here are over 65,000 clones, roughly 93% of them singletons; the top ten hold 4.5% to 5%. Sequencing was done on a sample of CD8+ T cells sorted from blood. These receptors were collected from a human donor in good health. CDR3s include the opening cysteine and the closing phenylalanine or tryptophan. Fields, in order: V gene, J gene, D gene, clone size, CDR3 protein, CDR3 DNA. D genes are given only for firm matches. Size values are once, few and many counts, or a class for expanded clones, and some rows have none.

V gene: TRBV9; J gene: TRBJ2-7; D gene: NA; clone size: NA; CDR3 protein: CASSVDGSYEQYF; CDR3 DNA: TGTGCCAGCAGCGTGGACGGGTCCTACGAGCAGTACTTC
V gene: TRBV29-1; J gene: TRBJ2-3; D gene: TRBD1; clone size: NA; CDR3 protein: CSVEFLGQGTFTDTQYF; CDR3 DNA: TGCAGCGTTGAATTTTTAGGACAGGGTACATTCACAGATACGCAGTATTTT
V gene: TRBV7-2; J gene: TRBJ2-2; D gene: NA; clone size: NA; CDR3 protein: CASSLVGGDSTGELFF; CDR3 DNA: TGTGCCAGCAGCTTAGTTGGGGGGGACAGCACCGGGGAGCTGTTTTTT
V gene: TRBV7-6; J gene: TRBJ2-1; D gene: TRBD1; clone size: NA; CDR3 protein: CAIFPGGSRGSYNEQFF; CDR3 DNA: TGTGCCATCTTCCCAGGGGGTTCGAGGGGGTCTTACAATGAGCAGTTCTTC
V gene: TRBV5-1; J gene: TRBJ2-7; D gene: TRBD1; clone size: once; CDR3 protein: CASSSDRGLDYEQYF; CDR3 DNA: TGCGCCAGCAGCTCAGACAGGGGTCTGGACTACGAGCAGTACTTC
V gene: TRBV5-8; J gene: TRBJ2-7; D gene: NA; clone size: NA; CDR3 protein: CASSFRANPYEQYF; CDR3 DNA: TGTGCCAGCAGCTTTAGGGCCAACCCCTACGAGCAGTACTTC
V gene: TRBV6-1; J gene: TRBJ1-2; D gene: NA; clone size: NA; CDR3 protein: CASSEALISPNYGYTF; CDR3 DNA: TGTGCCAGCAGTGAAGCGCTGATATCCCCTAACTATGGCTACACCTTC
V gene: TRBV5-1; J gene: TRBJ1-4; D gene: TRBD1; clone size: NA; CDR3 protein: CASSFGAQGAYEKLFF; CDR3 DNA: TGCGCCAGCAGCTTCGGGGCTCAGGGGGCATATGAAAAACTGTTTTTT
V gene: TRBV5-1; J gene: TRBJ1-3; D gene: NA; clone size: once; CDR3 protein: CASSLAEGGSGNTIYF; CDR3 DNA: TGCGCCAGCAGCTTGGCCGAGGGTGGCTCTGGAAACACCATATATTTT
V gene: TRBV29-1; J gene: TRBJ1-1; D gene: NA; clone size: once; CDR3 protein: CSVEWREAFF; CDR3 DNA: TGCAGCGTTGAGTGGCGTGAAGCTTTCTTT
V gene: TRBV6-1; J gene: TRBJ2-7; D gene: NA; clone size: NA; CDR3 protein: CASSMGSYEQYF; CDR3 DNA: TGTGCCAGCAGTATGGGCTCCTACGAGCAGTACTTC
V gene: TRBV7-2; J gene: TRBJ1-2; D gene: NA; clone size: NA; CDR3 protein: CASSPMREGDGYTF; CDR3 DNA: TGTGCCAGCAGCCCCATGAGGGAAGGGGATGGCTACACCTTC
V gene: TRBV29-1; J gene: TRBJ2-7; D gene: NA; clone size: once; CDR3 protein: CSGEIDYEQYF; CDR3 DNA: TGCAGCGGCGAAATTGACTACGAGCAGTACTTC
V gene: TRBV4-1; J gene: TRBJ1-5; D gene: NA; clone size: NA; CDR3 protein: CASSQGPGGNQPQHF; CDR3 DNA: TGCGCCAGCAGCCAAGGGCCGGGCGGTAATCAGCCCCAGCATTTT
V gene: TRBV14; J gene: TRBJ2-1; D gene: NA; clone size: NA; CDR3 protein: CASSQSVAGLYNEQFF; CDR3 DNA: TGTGCCAGCAGCCAGAGTGTCGCAGGACTATACAATGAGCAGTTCTTC
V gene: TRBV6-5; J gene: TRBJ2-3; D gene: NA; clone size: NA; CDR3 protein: CASSYVTGADTQYF; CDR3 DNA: TGTGCCAGCAGTTACGTAACGGGGGCAGATACGCAGTATTTT